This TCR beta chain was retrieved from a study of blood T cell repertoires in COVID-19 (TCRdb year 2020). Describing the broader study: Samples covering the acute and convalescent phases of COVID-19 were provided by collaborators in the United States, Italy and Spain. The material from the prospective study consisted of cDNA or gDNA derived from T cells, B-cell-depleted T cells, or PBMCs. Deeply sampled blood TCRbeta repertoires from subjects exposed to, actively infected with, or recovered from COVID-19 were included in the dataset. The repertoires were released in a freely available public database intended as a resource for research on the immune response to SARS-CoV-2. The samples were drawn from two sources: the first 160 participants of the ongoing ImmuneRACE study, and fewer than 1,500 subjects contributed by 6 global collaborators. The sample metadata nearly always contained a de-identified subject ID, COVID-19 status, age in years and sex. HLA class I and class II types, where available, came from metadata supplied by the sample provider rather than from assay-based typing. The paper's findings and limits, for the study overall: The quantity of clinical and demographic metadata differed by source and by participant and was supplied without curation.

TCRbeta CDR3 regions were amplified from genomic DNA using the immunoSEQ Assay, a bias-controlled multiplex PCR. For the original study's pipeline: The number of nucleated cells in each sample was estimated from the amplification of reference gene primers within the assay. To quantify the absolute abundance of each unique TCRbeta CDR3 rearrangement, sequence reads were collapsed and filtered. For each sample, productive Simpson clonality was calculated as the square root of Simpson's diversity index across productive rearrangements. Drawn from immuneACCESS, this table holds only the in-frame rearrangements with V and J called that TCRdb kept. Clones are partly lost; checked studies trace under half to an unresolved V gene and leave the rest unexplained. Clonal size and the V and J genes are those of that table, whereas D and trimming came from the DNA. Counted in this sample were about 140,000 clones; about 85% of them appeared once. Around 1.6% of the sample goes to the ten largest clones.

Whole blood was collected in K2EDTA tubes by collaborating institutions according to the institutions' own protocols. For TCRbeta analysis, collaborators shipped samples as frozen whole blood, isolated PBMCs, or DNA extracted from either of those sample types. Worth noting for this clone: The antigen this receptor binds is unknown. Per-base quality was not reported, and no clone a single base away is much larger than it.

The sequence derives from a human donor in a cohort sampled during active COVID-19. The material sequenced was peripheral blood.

The nucleotide sequence reads TGCGCCAGCAGCCTGATGGGGACTAGCGGTCCCTACGAGCAGTACTTC. The resulting protein is CASSLMGTSGPYEQYF. The V and J genes are TRBV5-1 and TRBJ2-7; 11 of the junction bases match TRBD2. In the germline V gene, CDR1 corresponds to SGHRS and CDR2 to YFSETQ. V trim: 4 bases; J trim: 2 bases; unmatched bases: 8. Spanning cysteine to phenylalanine, the CDR3 consists of 16 amino acids. The kept DNA is CDR3 alone, 48 bases in frame from the first base.